This is a list of T cell receptor beta chains from one sample in a study of T cells after yellow fever vaccination. TCRdb redid the calling of the 5' RACE reads with MiXCR, one entry per CDR3 protein. The top ten clones hold over 14% of a sample with about 360,000 distinct CDR3 sequences, about 6% of them seen once. The input for sequencing was PBMCs, taken 5 days after the yellow fever booster vaccination. These receptors were collected from a man aged 25-40 years who received the YFV17D yellow fever vaccine. Both conserved end residues are part of each CDR3. D genes are given only for firm matches. Some rows mark clone size as missing; the rest say once, few, many or name a class of expanded clone.

d_call: NA
j_call: TRBJ2-1
clone_size: few
v_call: TRBV7-6
cdr3_nt: TGTGCCAGCTCCTACGGAAACAATGAGCAGTTCTTC
cdr3_aa: CASSYGNNEQFF

d_call: NA
j_call: TRBJ2-1
clone_size: NA
v_call: TRBV20-1
cdr3_nt: TGCAGTGCTGATACTTCCGACTCCTACAATGAGCAGTTCTTC
cdr3_aa: CSADTSDSYNEQFF

d_call: TRBD1
j_call: TRBJ2-6
clone_size: few
v_call: TRBV3-1
cdr3_nt: TGTGCCAGCAGCCGAGAGACAGGGGGCGCGTCTGGGGCCAACGTCCTGACTTTC
cdr3_aa: CASSRETGGASGANVLTF

d_call: NA
j_call: TRBJ2-1
clone_size: many
v_call: TRBV20-1
cdr3_nt: TGCAGTGCTAGACTCGACAATGAGCAGTTCTTC
cdr3_aa: CSARLDNEQFF

d_call: NA
j_call: TRBJ2-1
clone_size: many
v_call: TRBV20-1
cdr3_nt: TGCAGTGCTAGGGGGCTGACTAGGGTGAATGAGCAGTTCTTC
cdr3_aa: CSARGLTRVNEQFF

d_call: TRBD2
j_call: TRBJ2-1
clone_size: many
v_call: TRBV7-2
cdr3_nt: TGTGCCAGCAGCCCCAGCGGGATATCCTACAATGAGCAGTTCTTC
cdr3_aa: CASSPSGISYNEQFF

d_call: NA
j_call: TRBJ2-1
clone_size: NA
v_call: TRBV6-2/TRBV6-3
cdr3_nt: TGTGCCAGCAGAAAGACTCAGTTAGGCTATGAGCAGTTCTTC
cdr3_aa: CASRKTQLGYEQFF

d_call: NA
j_call: TRBJ1-1
clone_size: NA
v_call: TRBV6-5
cdr3_nt: TGTGCCAGCAGTTACTCGGCGGAGAACACTGAAGCTTTCTTT
cdr3_aa: CASSYSAENTEAFF

d_call: NA
j_call: TRBJ2-4
clone_size: many
v_call: TRBV28
cdr3_nt: TGTGCCAGCAGCGACATTGACGGGGGCAAAAACATTCAGTACTTC
cdr3_aa: CASSDIDGGKNIQYF

d_call: NA
j_call: TRBJ2-5
clone_size: NA
v_call: TRBV12-3/TRBV12-4
cdr3_nt: TGTGCCAGCAGTCCTCTAGGGGATGGGGAGACCCAGTACTTC
cdr3_aa: CASSPLGDGETQYF

d_call: TRBD1
j_call: TRBJ2-2
clone_size: few
v_call: TRBV6-5
cdr3_nt: TGTGCCAGCAGTTACTTTACAGGGGGTGTGACCGGGGAGCTGTTTTTT
cdr3_aa: CASSYFTGGVTGELFF

d_call: TRBD2
j_call: TRBJ2-7
clone_size: NA
v_call: TRBV6-1
cdr3_nt: TGTGCCAGCCTCGGGACACAACCGGGACTAGTCTCCTACGAGCAGTACTTC
cdr3_aa: CASLGTQPGLVSYEQYF

d_call: NA
j_call: TRBJ2-1
clone_size: many
v_call: TRBV28
cdr3_nt: TGTGCCAGCAGGAGCAGCTCCTACAATGAGCAGTTCTTC
cdr3_aa: CASRSSSYNEQFF

d_call: NA
j_call: TRBJ2-2
clone_size: NA
v_call: TRBV15
cdr3_nt: TGTGCCACCAGCAGAGCCGGGCTAGAGAACACCGGGGAGCTGTTTTTT
cdr3_aa: CATSRAGLENTGELFF

d_call: TRBD1
j_call: TRBJ1-6
clone_size: many
v_call: TRBV7-9
cdr3_nt: TGTGCCAGCAGCTTAGCCGGACAGGGGCACTCACCCCTCCACTTT
cdr3_aa: CASSLAGQGHSPLHF

d_call: NA
j_call: TRBJ2-1
clone_size: NA
v_call: TRBV6-5
cdr3_nt: TGTGCCAGCAGTTACTCGGATAGGGGCAATGAGCAGTTCTTC
cdr3_aa: CASSYSDRGNEQFF

d_call: NA
j_call: TRBJ2-6
clone_size: few
v_call: TRBV5-5
cdr3_nt: TGTGCCAGCTTACCAGCCTCTGGGGCCAACGTCCTGACTTTC
cdr3_aa: CASLPASGANVLTF

d_call: NA
j_call: TRBJ2-1
clone_size: NA
v_call: TRBV4-3
cdr3_nt: TGCGCCAGCAGCCAAATGGCGGGGATTGAGCAGTTCTTC
cdr3_aa: CASSQMAGIEQFF

d_call: TRBD2
j_call: TRBJ2-4
clone_size: few
v_call: TRBV5-4
cdr3_nt: TGTGCCAGCAGCTCGAAGCGGGAGGGATTAAACATTCAGTACTTC
cdr3_aa: CASSSKREGLNIQYF

d_call: NA
j_call: TRBJ2-1
clone_size: few
v_call: TRBV6-1
cdr3_nt: TGTGCCAGCACCCAAAGCTCCTACAATGAGCAGTTCTTC
cdr3_aa: CASTQSSYNEQFF

d_call: NA
j_call: TRBJ1-1
clone_size: NA
v_call: TRBV5-1
cdr3_nt: TGCGCCAGCAGCTCCCCCGGGTGGAACACTGAAGCTTTCTTT
cdr3_aa: CASSSPGWNTEAFF

d_call: TRBD2
j_call: TRBJ2-1
clone_size: NA
v_call: TRBV9
cdr3_nt: TGTGCCAGCAGCGCGCGCGCCGGGGGGTCCAGCAATGAGCAGTTCTTC
cdr3_aa: CASSARAGGSSNEQFF

d_call: NA
j_call: TRBJ2-3
clone_size: NA
v_call: TRBV5-6
cdr3_nt: TGTGCCATCAGCCCGGGGGCCCAGGATACGCAGTATTTT
cdr3_aa: CAISPGAQDTQYF

d_call: TRBD1
j_call: TRBJ2-2
clone_size: many
v_call: TRBV19
cdr3_nt: TGTGCCAGTAAGGAGACAGGGGCTTCCGGGGAGCTGTTTTTT
cdr3_aa: CASKETGASGELFF

d_call: TRBD1
j_call: TRBJ2-5
clone_size: many
v_call: TRBV5-1
cdr3_nt: TGCGCCAGCAGCTTAGGGCCCGGGACAGGCCTCGCGGAGCGGGAGACCCAGTACTTC
cdr3_aa: CASSLGPGTGLAERETQYF

d_call: NA
j_call: TRBJ2-1
clone_size: NA
v_call: TRBV4-2
cdr3_nt: TGTGCCAGCAGCCAAGAGGTGGGGGGCGGGGGTAACAATGAGCAGTTCTTC
cdr3_aa: CASSQEVGGGGNNEQFF

d_call: NA
j_call: TRBJ2-3
clone_size: NA
v_call: TRBV6-2/TRBV6-3
cdr3_nt: TGTGCCAGCAGTTACTCGAACTGGTACGGCCCGGATACGCAGTATTTT
cdr3_aa: CASSYSNWYGPDTQYF

d_call: NA
j_call: TRBJ2-7
clone_size: NA
v_call: TRBV27
cdr3_nt: TGTGCCAACGCCTGGGTACAGGTCAACTCCTACGAGCAGTACTTC
cdr3_aa: CANAWVQVNSYEQYF

d_call: NA
j_call: TRBJ2-1
clone_size: many
v_call: TRBV7-2
cdr3_nt: TGTGCCAGCAGCTTTCAGGGGTACAATGAGCAGTTCTTC
cdr3_aa: CASSFQGYNEQFF

d_call: NA
j_call: TRBJ1-2
clone_size: few
v_call: TRBV27
cdr3_nt: TGTGCCAGCAGTTTAGATTATAACTATGGCTACACCTTC
cdr3_aa: CASSLDYNYGYTF

d_call: NA
j_call: TRBJ1-1
clone_size: few
v_call: TRBV7-9
cdr3_nt: NA
cdr3_aa: CASSTSGIEAFF

d_call: TRBD2
j_call: TRBJ2-3
clone_size: many
v_call: TRBV5-1
cdr3_nt: TGCGCCAGCACCGTAGCGGGAGGAGGCACAGATACGCAGTATTTT
cdr3_aa: CASTVAGGGTDTQYF

d_call: TRBD2
j_call: TRBJ2-1
clone_size: many
v_call: TRBV5-1
cdr3_nt: TGCGCCAGCAGCATTGTAACTAGCGGGAGCTACAATGAGCAGTTCTTC
cdr3_aa: CASSIVTSGSYNEQFF

d_call: NA
j_call: TRBJ2-3
clone_size: NA
v_call: TRBV30
cdr3_nt: TGTGCCTGGGGTCTTAAACTAGGTCGCACAGATACGCAGTATTTT
cdr3_aa: CAWGLKLGRTDTQYF

d_call: NA
j_call: TRBJ2-7
clone_size: many
v_call: TRBV12-3/TRBV12-4
cdr3_nt: TGTGCCAGCAGTTTCTCCTCCCAGGGGCCCTACGAGCAGTACTTC
cdr3_aa: CASSFSSQGPYEQYF

d_call: TRBD2
j_call: TRBJ2-1
clone_size: many
v_call: TRBV25-1
cdr3_nt: TGTGCCAGCAGGGGTAGCGGGAGGGAAAATGAGCAGTTCTTC
cdr3_aa: CASRGSGRENEQFF

d_call: NA
j_call: TRBJ2-2
clone_size: few
v_call: TRBV30
cdr3_nt: TGTGCCCGTGCCCTGGGCAGGGTGAACACCGGGGAGCTGTTTTTT
cdr3_aa: CARALGRVNTGELFF

d_call: TRBD2
j_call: TRBJ2-7
clone_size: many
v_call: TRBV14
cdr3_nt: TGTGCCAGCAGCCCGTGGGGACTAGCGGGCGGCGAGCAGTACTTC
cdr3_aa: CASSPWGLAGGEQYF

d_call: TRBD2
j_call: TRBJ2-1
clone_size: many
v_call: TRBV5-1
cdr3_nt: TGCGCCAGCAGCCTCCGGACTAGCAGCAATGAGCAGTTCTTC
cdr3_aa: CASSLRTSSNEQFF

d_call: NA
j_call: TRBJ2-7
clone_size: many
v_call: TRBV7-2
cdr3_nt: TGTGCCAGCAGCTTATCCCGCGGAAGCTCCTACGAGCAGTACTTC
cdr3_aa: CASSLSRGSSYEQYF

d_call: NA
j_call: TRBJ2-1
clone_size: few
v_call: TRBV5-1
cdr3_nt: TGCGCCAGCGAGCCGGGGGACGGGAGCTCCTACAATGAGCAGTTCTTC
cdr3_aa: CASEPGDGSSYNEQFF

d_call: NA
j_call: TRBJ2-7
clone_size: many
v_call: TRBV7-2
cdr3_nt: TGTGCCAGCAGCCTGACTAGTGACTACGAGCAGTACTTC
cdr3_aa: CASSLTSDYEQYF

d_call: TRBD2
j_call: TRBJ2-2
clone_size: many
v_call: TRBV9
cdr3_nt: TGTGCCAGCAGCGTAGTCGGGAGGGGCGCCGGGGAGCTGTTTTTT
cdr3_aa: CASSVVGRGAGELFF

d_call: TRBD2
j_call: TRBJ2-3
clone_size: NA
v_call: TRBV7-6
cdr3_nt: TGTGCCAGCAGCTTAGTTTTAGCGGGGGCCTTCCAAAATACGCAGTATTTT
cdr3_aa: CASSLVLAGAFQNTQYF

d_call: NA
j_call: TRBJ2-7
clone_size: NA
v_call: TRBV3-1
cdr3_nt: TGTGCCAGCAGCGGCGACGGGGGCCCTCTACGGCAGTACTTC
cdr3_aa: CASSGDGGPLRQYF